Listed here are 13 T cell receptor beta chains from one sample, sequenced in a study of cytomegalovirus exposure and HLA in healthy donors. In the PCR, 60 Vbeta and 13 Jbeta primers were used. Some clones are missing from TCRdb's copy, which holds only in-frame ones; the method was immunoSEQ multiplex PCR. In the table there are 200,000 to 250,000 clones, about 75% of which are singletons. What was sequenced was PBMCs. The receptors were sampled from a man aged 18-30 years in good health and CMV-seronegative.

This clone has more than one count but fewer than ten. The chain is built from TRBV5-6 and TRBJ1-1; 7 positions match TRBD1. The CDR3 totals 14 residues. Germline CDR1 reads SGHDT; CDR2 reads YYEEEE. V was clipped by 2 bases and J by 2 bases; unmatched bases: 3. The CDR3 protein is CASSFRTGNTEAFF. CDR3 in DNA: TGTGCCAGCAGCTTCAGGACAGGAAACACTGAAGCTTTCTTT.

V and J are TRBV7-9 and TRBJ2-2; TRBD1 matches at 8 bases. The trim removed 5 bases at V and 4 bases at J, leaving 9 bases unmatched. The germline CDR1 and CDR2 sequences are SEHNR and FQNEAQ (reference sequence). The length of the CDR3 is 16 residues. The CDR3 bases are TGTGCCAGCAGCGTCGCAGGGGGCGCAGGCACCGGGGAGCTGTTTTTT. It encodes CASSVAGGAGTGELFF.

The chain combines TRBV9 with TRBJ1-2, with D unclear. This CDR3 spans 13 amino acids. The germline CDR1 and CDR2 sequences are SGDLS and YYNGEE. V was trimmed by 3 bases and J by 1 base, leaving 7 bases between them. The CDR3 loop reads CASSATGNYGYTF. DNA of the CDR3: TGTGCCAGCAGCGCCACCGGTAACTATGGCTACACCTTC. The full variable domain, in which reference TRBV9 and TRBJ1-2 provide the parts outside the CDR3, is DSGVTQTPKHLITATGQRVTLRCSPRSGDLSVYWYQQSLDQGLQFLIQYYNGEERAKGNILERFSAQQFPDLHSELNLSSLELGDSALYFCASSATGNYGYTFGSGTRLTVV.

The sample holds one count of this clone. The V call is TRBV19, the J call TRBJ1-5; D is unresolved. This CDR3 region has 18 residues. Between the trimmed V and J ends, which lost 3 bases and 2 bases, there was a span of 20 bases. Germline lookup yields CDR1 LNHDA and CDR2 SQIVND (reference sequence). CDR3 amino acids: CASSIESGVGSGNQPQHF. The CDR3 DNA follows: TGTGCCAGTAGTATTGAGTCGGGTGTTGGAAGTGGCAATCAGCCCCAGCATTTT. Supplemented by reference TRBV19 and TRBJ1-5, the full variable domain reads DGGITQSPKYLFRKEGQNVTLSCEQNLNHDAMYWYRQDPGQGLRLIYYSQIVNDFQKGDIAEGYSVSREKKESFPLTVTSAQKNPTAFYLCASSIESGVGSGNQPQHFGDGTRLSIL.

Notes on this clone: The same CDR3 also results from other DNA sequences found in this sample. The rearrangement joins TRBV6-5 to TRBJ1-2; 9 nucleotides align to TRBD1. Losses at the gene ends were 6 bases for V and 7 bases for J; bases not matched to a gene: 6. Germline CDR1 is MNHEY and CDR2 is SVGAGI. The CDR3 loop spans 13 amino acids. This chain's CDR3 is CASRKQGAGGYTF. CDR3 bases: TGTGCCAGCAGAAAACAGGGGGCAGGTGGCTACACCTTC.

This clone was seen more than once but under ten times. This chain links TRBV27 with TRBJ1-2; D uncertain. CDR1 is MNHEY and CDR2 is SMNVEV in the germline V gene (reference sequence). The CDR3 loop spans 14 amino acids. The V end was cut by 3 bases, the J end by 2 bases, with 10 bases between. The CDR3 here is CASSFLPVNYGYTF. CDR3 sequence (DNA): TGTGCCAGCAGTTTCTTGCCAGTAAACTATGGCTACACCTTC.

The rearrangement uses TRBV27 and TRBJ2-3; D possibly corresponds to TRBD2 (6 bases). Trimming took off 0 bases at V and 2 bases at J, with 18 bases between the two ends. The CDR3 extends over 18 amino acids. Germline V lookup: CDR1 MNHEY, CDR2 SMNVEV (reference sequence). The CDR3 is CASSLSPRVSGHTDTQYF. The CDR3 bases are TGTGCCAGCAGTTTATCTCCGCGGGTTAGCGGTCACACAGATACGCAGTATTTT.

The chain is built from TRBV6-8 and TRBJ1-1, with D maybe TRBD1 (6 bases). V was shortened by 10 bases and J by 5 bases, with 17 bases between the two germline ends. CDR3 length equals 13 residues. Germline CDR1 reads MNHGY; CDR2 reads SAAAGT. DNA of the CDR3: TGTGCCATCGGTGGGGGGGCAAATACTGAAGCTTTCTTT. Encoded protein: CAIGGGANTEAFF.

The chain couples TRBV6-5 to TRBJ2-7; D remains ambiguous. Germline V lookup: CDR1 MNHEY, CDR2 SVGAGI. The CDR3 runs 11 residues. V was pared by 5 bases and J by 6 bases, with 8 bases between. The CDR3 sequence: CASSRLGEQYF. CDR3 coding DNA: TGTGCCAGCAGTCGACTTGGCGAGCAGTACTTC.

The chain combines TRBV28 with TRBJ2-2; the D is unclear. This CDR3 spans 15 amino acids. CDR1 is MDHEN, CDR2 SYDVKM, per germline. V shed 7 bases and J shed 1 base, with 13 bases lying between them. The CDR3 loop is CASTHPLGNTGELFF. The CDR3 DNA reads as TGTGCCAGCACGCACCCCCTCGGGAACACCGGGGAGCTGTTTTTT.

This sequence joins TRBV5-4 and TRBJ2-2, with D maybe TRBD2 (5 bases). Germline values: CDR1 SGHNT, CDR2 YYREEE (reference sequence). CDR3 length equals 13 residues. V lost 2 bases and J lost 4, with 6 bases in between. CDR3 nucleotide sequence: TGTGCCAGCAGCTTAGCGGCCACCGGGGAGCTGTTTTTT. As protein: CASSLAATGELFF.

The rearrangement uses TRBV5-1 and TRBJ2-5; weak D call: TRBD2 (5 bases). Germline CDR1 reads SGHRS; CDR2 reads YFSETQ. CDR3 size: 13 residues. The V gene lost 4 bases and the J gene lost 4 bases, with 11 bases spanning the gap. CDR3 sequence reads: CASSLDSPETQYF. The CDR3 DNA is TGCGCCAGCAGCCTGGACTCGCCAGAGACCCAGTACTTC.

The J gene is TRBJ2-7, the V gene TRBV19; D perhaps matches TRBD2 (6 bases). V lost 4 bases, J lost 6 bases, and 16 bases lay in between. From germline, CDR1 is LNHDA and CDR2 SQIVND (reference sequence). This CDR3 spans 14 amino acids. The CDR3 loop is CASSRSGPGGEQYF. The CDR3 nucleotides are TGTGCCAGTAGTAGGTCCGGGCCCGGGGGCGAGCAGTACTTC.